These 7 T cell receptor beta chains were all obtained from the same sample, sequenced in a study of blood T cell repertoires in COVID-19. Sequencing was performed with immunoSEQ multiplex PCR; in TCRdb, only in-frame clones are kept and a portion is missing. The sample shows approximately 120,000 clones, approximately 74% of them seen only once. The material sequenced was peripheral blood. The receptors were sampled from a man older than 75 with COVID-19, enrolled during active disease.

The CDR3 sequence is CASSLSPGQGHSNQPQHF. In DNA form, the CDR3 reads TGTGCCAGCTCACTCAGCCCGGGACAGGGGCATAGCAATCAGCCCCAGCATTTT. The J gene is TRBJ1-5, the V gene TRBV18, with 10 bases aligning to TRBD1. Germline V CDR1 and CDR2: KGHSH, LQKENI. V dropped 4 bases and J dropped 0; count of bases not matched to a gene: 9. This CDR3 has 18 residues.

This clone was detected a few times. CDR3 nucleotide sequence: TGTGCCAGCAGTTTAAGAGGGGACAGAAGCTCCTATAATTCACCCCTCCACTTT. This encodes CASSLRGDRSSYNSPLHF. The chain carries TRBV27 and TRBJ1-6, with TRBD1 matching 7 bases. The V gene end was trimmed by 2 bases and the J gene end by 0 bases; junction bases not matched to a gene: 7. This CDR3 is 18 amino acids long. Germline V gives CDR1 MNHEY, CDR2 SMNVEV (reference sequence).

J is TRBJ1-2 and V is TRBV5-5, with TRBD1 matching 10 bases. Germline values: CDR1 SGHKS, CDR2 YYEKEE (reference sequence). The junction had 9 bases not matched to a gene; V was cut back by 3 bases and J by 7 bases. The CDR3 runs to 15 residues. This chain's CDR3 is CASSSYRQGAGGYTF. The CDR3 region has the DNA TGTGCCAGCAGCTCCTACCGACAGGGGGCTGGTGGCTACACCTTC.

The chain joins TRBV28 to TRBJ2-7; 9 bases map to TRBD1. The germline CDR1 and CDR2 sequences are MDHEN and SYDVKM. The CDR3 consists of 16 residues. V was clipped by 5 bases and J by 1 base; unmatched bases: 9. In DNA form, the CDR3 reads TGTGCCAGCAGTAGGGACAGGGACAGGGATTCCTACGAGCAGTACTTC. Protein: CASSRDRDRDSYEQYF.

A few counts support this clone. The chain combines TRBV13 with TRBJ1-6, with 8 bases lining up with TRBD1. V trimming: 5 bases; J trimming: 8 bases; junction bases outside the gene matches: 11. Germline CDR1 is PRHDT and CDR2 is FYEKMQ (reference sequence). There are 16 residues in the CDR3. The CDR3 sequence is CASSTRRTGRDSPLHF. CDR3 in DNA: TGTGCCAGCAGCACCCGCCGGACAGGGAGGGATTCACCCCTCCACTTT.

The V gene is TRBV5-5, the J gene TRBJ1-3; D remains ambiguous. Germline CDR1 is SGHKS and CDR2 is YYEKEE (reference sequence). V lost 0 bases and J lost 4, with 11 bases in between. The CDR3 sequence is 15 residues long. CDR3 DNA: TGTGCCAGCAGCTTGGAAATCCCCTCGGGAAACACCATATATTTT. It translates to CASSLEIPSGNTIYF.

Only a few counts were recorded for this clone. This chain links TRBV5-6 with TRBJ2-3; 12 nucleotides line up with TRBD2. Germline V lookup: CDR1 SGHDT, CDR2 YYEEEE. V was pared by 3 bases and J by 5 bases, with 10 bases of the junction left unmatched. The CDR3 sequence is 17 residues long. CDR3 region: CASSWTSGIPEVDTQYF. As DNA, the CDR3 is TGTGCCAGCAGCTGGACTAGCGGGATCCCCGAGGTAGATACGCAGTATTTT.